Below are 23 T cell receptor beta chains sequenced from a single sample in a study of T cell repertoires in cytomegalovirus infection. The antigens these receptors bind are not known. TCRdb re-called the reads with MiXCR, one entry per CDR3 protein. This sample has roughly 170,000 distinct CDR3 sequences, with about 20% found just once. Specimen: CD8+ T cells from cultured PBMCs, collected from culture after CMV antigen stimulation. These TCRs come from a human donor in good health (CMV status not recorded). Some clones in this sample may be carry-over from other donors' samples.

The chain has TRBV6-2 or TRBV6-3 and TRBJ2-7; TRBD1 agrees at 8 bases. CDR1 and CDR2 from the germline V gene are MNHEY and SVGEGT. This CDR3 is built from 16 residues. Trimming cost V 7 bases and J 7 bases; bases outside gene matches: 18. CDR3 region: CASTPAGTGGFGEQYF. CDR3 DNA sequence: TGTGCCAGCACCCCCGCCGGGACAGGAGGTTTCGGGGAGCAGTACTTC.

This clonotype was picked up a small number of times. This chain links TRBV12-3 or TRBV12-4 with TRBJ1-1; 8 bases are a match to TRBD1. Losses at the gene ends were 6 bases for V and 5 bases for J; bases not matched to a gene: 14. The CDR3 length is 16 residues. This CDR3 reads CASSQGQGEEWTEAFF. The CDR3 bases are TGTGCCAGCAGCCAAGGACAGGGTGAGGAGTGGACTGAAGCTTTCTTT.

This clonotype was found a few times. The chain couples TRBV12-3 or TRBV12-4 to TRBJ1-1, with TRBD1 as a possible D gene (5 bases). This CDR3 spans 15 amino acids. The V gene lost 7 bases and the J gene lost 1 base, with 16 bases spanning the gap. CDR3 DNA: TGTGCCAGCAACTCTCTTGGGACGGGGAACACTGAAGCTTTCTTT. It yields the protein CASNSLGTGNTEAFF.

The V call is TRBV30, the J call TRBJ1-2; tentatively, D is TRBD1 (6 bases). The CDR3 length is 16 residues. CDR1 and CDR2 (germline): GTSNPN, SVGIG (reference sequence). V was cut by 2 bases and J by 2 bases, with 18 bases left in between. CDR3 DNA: TGTGCCTGGAGTACCTCCTTTGGACAGCCCAACTATGGCTACACCTTC. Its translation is CAWSTSFGQPNYGYTF.

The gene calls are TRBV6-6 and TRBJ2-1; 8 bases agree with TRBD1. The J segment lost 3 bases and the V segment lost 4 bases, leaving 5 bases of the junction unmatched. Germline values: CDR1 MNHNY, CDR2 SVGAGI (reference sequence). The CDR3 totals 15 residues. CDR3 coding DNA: TGTGCCAGCAGTTTCCGGGACAGGTTCTACAATGAGCAGTTCTTC. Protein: CASSFRDRFYNEQFF.

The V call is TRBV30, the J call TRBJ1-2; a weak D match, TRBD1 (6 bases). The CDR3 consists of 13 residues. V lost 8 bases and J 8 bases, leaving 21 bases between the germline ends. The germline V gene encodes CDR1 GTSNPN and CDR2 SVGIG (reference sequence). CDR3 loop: CAHRRVGGSGYTF. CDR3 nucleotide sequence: TGTGCCCACCGTAGGGTCGGGGGCTCCGGCTACACCTTC.

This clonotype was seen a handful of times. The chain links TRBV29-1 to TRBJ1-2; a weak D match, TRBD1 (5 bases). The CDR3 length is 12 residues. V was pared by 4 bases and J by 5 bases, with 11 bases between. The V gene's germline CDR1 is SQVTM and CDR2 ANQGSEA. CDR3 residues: CSVAAGGYGYTF. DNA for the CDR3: TGCAGCGTTGCTGCGGGGGGGTATGGCTACACCTTC.

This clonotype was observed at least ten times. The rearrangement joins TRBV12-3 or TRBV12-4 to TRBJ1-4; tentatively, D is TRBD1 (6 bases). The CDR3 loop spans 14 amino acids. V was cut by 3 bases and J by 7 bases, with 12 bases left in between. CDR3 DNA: TGTGCCAGCAGTTTTGGGGGGGCAGGTGAAAAACTGTTTTTT. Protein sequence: CASSFGGAGEKLFF.

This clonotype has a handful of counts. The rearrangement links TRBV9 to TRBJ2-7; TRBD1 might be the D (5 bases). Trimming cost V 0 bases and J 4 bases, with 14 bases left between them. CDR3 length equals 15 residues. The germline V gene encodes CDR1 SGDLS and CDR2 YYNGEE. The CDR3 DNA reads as TGTGCCAGCAGCGTAGATCAGGGCCTAATGTACGAGCAGTACTTC. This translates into CASSVDQGLMYEQYF.

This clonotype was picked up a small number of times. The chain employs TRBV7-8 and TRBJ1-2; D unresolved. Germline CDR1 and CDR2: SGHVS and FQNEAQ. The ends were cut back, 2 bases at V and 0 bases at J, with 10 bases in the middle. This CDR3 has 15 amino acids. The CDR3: CASSLPTPANYGYTF. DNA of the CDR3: TGTGCCAGCAGCTTACCCACCCCGGCTAACTATGGCTACACCTTC.

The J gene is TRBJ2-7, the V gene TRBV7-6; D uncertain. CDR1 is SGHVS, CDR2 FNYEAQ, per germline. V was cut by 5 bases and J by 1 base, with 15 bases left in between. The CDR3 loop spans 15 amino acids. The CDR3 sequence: CASSDRATGSYEQYF. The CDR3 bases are TGTGCCAGCAGCGATAGGGCCACGGGTTCCTACGAGCAGTACTTC.

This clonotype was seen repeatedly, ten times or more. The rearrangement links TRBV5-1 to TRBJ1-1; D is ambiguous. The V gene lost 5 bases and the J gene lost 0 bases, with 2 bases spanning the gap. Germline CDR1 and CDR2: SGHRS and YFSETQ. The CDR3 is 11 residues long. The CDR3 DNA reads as TGCGCCAGCAGGTTGAACACTGAAGCTTTCTTT. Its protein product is CASRLNTEAFF.

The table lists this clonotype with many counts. This CDR3 reads CASSGPGAINQPQHF. The DNA of the CDR3 is TGTGCCAGCAGCGGCCCGGGAGCGATCAATCAGCCCCAGCATTTT. The V gene is TRBV7-8, the J gene TRBJ1-5; D is ambiguous. CDR3 length: 15 amino acids. Trimming took 5 bases from V and 3 from J, leaving 14 bases between them. Germline-derived CDR1 and CDR2 are SGHVS and FQNEAQ.

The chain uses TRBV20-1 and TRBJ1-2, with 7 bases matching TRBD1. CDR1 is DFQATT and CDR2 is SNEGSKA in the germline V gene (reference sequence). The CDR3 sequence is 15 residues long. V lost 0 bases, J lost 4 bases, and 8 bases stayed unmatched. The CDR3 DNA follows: TGCAGTGCTAGAGATCTAACAGGGGATGGCTATGGCTACACCTTC. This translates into CSARDLTGDGYGYTF.

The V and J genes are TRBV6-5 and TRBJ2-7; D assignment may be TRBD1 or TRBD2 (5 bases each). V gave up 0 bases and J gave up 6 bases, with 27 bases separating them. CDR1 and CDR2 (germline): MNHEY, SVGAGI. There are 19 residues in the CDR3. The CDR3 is CASSYSKGPHHRTGGEQYF. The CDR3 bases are TGTGCCAGCAGTTACTCCAAGGGCCCCCATCATCGTACAGGAGGCGAGCAGTACTTC.

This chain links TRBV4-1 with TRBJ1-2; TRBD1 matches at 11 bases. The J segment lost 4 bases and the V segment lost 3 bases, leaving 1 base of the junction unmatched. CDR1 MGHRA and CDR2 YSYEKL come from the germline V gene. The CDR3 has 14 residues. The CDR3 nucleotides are TGCGCCAGCAGCCACGGGACAGGGGGCTATGGCTACACCTTC. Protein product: CASSHGTGGYGYTF.

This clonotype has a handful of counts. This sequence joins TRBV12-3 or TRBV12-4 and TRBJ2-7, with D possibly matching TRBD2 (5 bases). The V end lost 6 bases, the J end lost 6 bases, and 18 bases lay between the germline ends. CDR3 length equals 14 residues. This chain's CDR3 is CASSPSFLRGEQYF. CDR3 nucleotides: TGTGCCAGCAGCCCGTCCTTTCTTCGGGGCGAGCAGTACTTC.

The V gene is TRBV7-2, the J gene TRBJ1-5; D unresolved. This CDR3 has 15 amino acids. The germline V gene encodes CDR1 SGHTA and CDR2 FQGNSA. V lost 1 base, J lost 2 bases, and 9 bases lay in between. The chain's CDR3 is CASSLDGNRNQPQHF. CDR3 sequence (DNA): TGTGCCAGCAGCTTAGACGGGAACCGCAATCAGCCCCAGCATTTT.

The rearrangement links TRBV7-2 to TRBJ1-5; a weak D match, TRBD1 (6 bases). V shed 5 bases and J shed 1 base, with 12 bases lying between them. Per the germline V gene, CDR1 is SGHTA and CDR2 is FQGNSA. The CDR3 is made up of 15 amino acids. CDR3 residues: CASSVDRRSNQPQHF. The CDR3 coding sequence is TGTGCCAGCAGCGTCGACAGGAGGAGCAATCAGCCCCAGCATTTT.

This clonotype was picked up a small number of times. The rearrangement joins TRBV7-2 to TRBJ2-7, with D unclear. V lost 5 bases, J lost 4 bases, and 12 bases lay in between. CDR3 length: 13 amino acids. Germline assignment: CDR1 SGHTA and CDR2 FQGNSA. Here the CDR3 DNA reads TGTGCCAGCAGCCCGCCATGGGGTTACGAGCAGTACTTC. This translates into CASSPPWGYEQYF.

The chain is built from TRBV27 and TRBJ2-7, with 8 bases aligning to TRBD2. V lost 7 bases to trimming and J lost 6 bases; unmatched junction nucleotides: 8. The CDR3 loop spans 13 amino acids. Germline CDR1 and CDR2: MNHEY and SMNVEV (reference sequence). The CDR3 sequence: CASTFAGGGEQYF. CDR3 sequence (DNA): TGTGCCAGCACCTTCGCGGGGGGCGGCGAGCAGTACTTC.

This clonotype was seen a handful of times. CDR3 loop: CSVGGRTGGSYEQYF. CDR3 nucleotides: TGCAGCGTTGGAGGTCGGACAGGGGGCTCCTACGAGCAGTACTTC. This chain joins TRBV29-1 and TRBJ2-7, with 10 nucleotides matching TRBD1. CDR1 and CDR2 (germline): SQVTM, ANQGSEA. The V and J ends lost 4 bases and 0 bases, in that order; junction bases with no gene match: 6. The CDR3 loop spans 15 amino acids.

CDR3: CASSLVGQGSLEQYF. The DNA for the CDR3 is TGTGCCAGCAGTTTAGTAGGTCAGGGGAGCCTCGAGCAGTACTTC. The chain recombines TRBV28 with TRBJ2-7, with a possible D match to TRBD1 (6 bases). CDR1 is MDHEN, CDR2 SYDVKM, per germline. V was cut by 2 bases and J by 6 bases, with 17 bases left in between. The CDR3 has 15 amino acids.